The 20 T cell receptor beta chains given below trace back to one sample, sequenced in a study of T cell repertoires in cytomegalovirus infection (dated by TCRdb to 2018 to 2020). These receptors' antigens are unknown. Sequenced on an Illumina HiSeq 1500. TCRdb cleaned the public reads at Q25 with fastp, built clones with MiXCR and kept in-frame beta chains. Duplicate CDR3 protein sequences are folded into a single record with the most common DNA and genes. In this sample the table shows approximately 110,000 distinct CDR3 sequences, roughly a third of which occur a single time. Under 65% of the sample is in the top ten clones. Explained via the paper, the treatment or condition label denotes: in vitro stimulation with specific CMV peptide epitopes to enrich CMV-specific T cells. The source material was CD8+ T cells from cultured PBMCs, sampled from culture after CMV antigen stimulation. The receptor set was obtained from a human donor in good health (CMV status not recorded). Some clones in this sample may be carry-over from other donors' samples.

This sequence joins TRBV2 and TRBJ2-5; 7 nucleotides align to TRBD1. The CDR3 has 14 residues. V was pared by 8 bases and J by 2 bases, with 8 bases of the junction left unmatched. Germline V gene data show CDR1 as SNHLY and CDR2 as FYNNEI. For the CDR3, the DNA is TGTGCCAGCGGTATCGGGACAGAACAAGAGACCCAGTACTTC. It yields the protein CASGIGTEQETQYF. Based on the CDR3 plus reference TRBV2 and TRBJ2-5, the full variable domain is EPEVTQTPSHQVTQMGQEVILRCVPISNHLYFYWYRQILGQKVEFLVSFYNNEISEKSEIFDDQFSVERPDGSNFTLKIRSTKLEDSAMYFCASGIGTEQETQYFGPGTRLLVL.

This chain links TRBV6-2 or TRBV6-3 with TRBJ1-1; D gene ambiguous. Germline V gene lookup returns CDR1 MNHEY and CDR2 SVGEGT. CDR3 length: 13 amino acids. The V end was cut by 5 bases, the J end by 1 base, with 8 bases between. The CDR3 DNA reads TGTGCCAGCAGTGCCACAGAGAACACTGAAGCTTTCTTT. The encoded protein is CASSATENTEAFF.

The gene calls are TRBV5-6 and TRBJ2-1; TRBD1 aligns across 10 bases. V dropped 4 bases and J dropped 5; count of bases not matched to a gene: 6. Germline loops: CDR1 SGHDT, CDR2 YYEEEE. The CDR3 extends over 15 amino acids. Written as DNA, the CDR3 is TGTGCCAGCAGCCCAGCCGGGACAGGGGACAATGAGCAGTTCTTC. Its translation: CASSPAGTGDNEQFF.

This clonotype came up a few times. The gene calls are TRBV7-2 and TRBJ2-3; 8 bases match TRBD2. This CDR3 comprises 15 residues. Germline CDR1 SGHTA, CDR2 FQGNSA. Trimming at V came to 4 bases and at J to 6 bases, leaving 9 bases not matched to a gene. The CDR3 DNA is TGTGCCAGCAGCTACTCACGGGAGGGTTGGGATACGCAGTATTTT. The encoded protein is CASSYSREGWDTQYF.

The V gene is TRBV7-8, the J gene TRBJ2-7, with 8 nucleotides matching TRBD2. This CDR3 comprises 18 residues. Trimming at V came to 2 bases and at J to 2 bases, leaving 14 bases not matched to a gene. Germline-derived CDR1 and CDR2 are SGHVS and FQNEAQ. DNA of the CDR3: TGTGCCAGCAGCTTAACCGGGACTAGGATGTCGGGAGCCTACGAGCAGTACTTC. Protein sequence: CASSLTGTRMSGAYEQYF.

The chain combines TRBV12-3 or TRBV12-4 with TRBJ2-7, with D perhaps given as TRBD1 or TRBD2 (5 bases each). The V and J ends lost 1 base and 5 bases respectively, with 12 bases between them. This CDR3 contains 14 residues. In DNA, the CDR3 is TGTGCCAGCAGTTTAGTAGGGGTGGGGGACGAGCAGTACTTC. This codes for CASSLVGVGDEQYF.

This clonotype was counted between two and nine times. The J gene is TRBJ2-3, the V gene TRBV6-5; 11 bases align to TRBD2. Germline-derived CDR1 and CDR2 are MNHEY and SVGAGI. With 2 bases clipped from V and 11 bases from J, the junction kept 3 bases outside the gene matches. CDR3 length: 13 residues. CDR3 in DNA: TGTGCCAGCAGTTACGGCCTAGCGGGGGGGCAGTATTTT. This gives the protein CASSYGLAGGQYF.

The chain uses TRBV9 and TRBJ2-5; D is tentatively TRBD1 or TRBD2 (5 bases each). V lost 3 bases to trimming and J lost 2 bases, with 17 bases between them. CDR3 size: 16 residues. Looked up from germline, CDR1 is SGDLS and CDR2 is YYNGEE. The DNA of the CDR3 is TGTGCCAGCAGCGCCGACTGGGGACCACTACAAGAGACCCAGTACTTC. Encoded protein: CASSADWGPLQETQYF.

This clonotype was seen more than once but under ten times. This chain uses TRBV7-8 with TRBJ2-3, with TRBD1 identical over 8 bases. The trim removed 3 bases at V and 5 bases at J, leaving 7 bases unmatched. CDR1 is SGHVS, CDR2 FQNEAQ, per germline. This CDR3 is 15 amino acids long. In DNA form, the CDR3 reads TGTGCCAGCAGCTTTGCAGGGGGCCTAGGAGATACGCAGTATTTT. Protein sequence: CASSFAGGLGDTQYF.

The V call is TRBV12-3 or TRBV12-4, the J call TRBJ1-1; D possibly corresponds to TRBD1 (5 bases). CDR3 length: 13 amino acids. Trimming cost V 7 bases and J 1 base, with 10 bases left between them. The CDR3 loop is CASTWGGNTEAFF. The CDR3 region has the DNA TGTGCCAGCACCTGGGGGGGGAACACTGAAGCTTTCTTT.

The chain joins TRBV7-6 to TRBJ2-7; D tentatively reads TRBD1 or TRBD2 (5 bases each). Between the trimmed V and J ends, which lost 3 bases and 7 bases, there was a span of 13 bases. CDR1 and CDR2 from the germline V gene are SGHVS and FNYEAQ. This CDR3 is 13 amino acids long. The CDR3 coding sequence is TGTGCCAGCAGCTTGGGACCTATGGGGGAGCAGTACTTC. Protein: CASSLGPMGEQYF.

This rearrangement joins TRBV4-1 to TRBJ1-4, with 12 positions matching TRBD1. Germline lookup yields CDR1 MGHRA and CDR2 YSYEKL. This CDR3 region has 17 residues. With 4 bases clipped from V and 4 bases from J, the junction kept 7 bases outside the gene matches. The CDR3 here is CASSPRDRGQNNEKLFF. The CDR3 region has the DNA TGCGCCAGCAGCCCCCGGGACAGGGGGCAGAATAATGAAAAACTGTTTTTT.

This chain connects TRBV7-2 to TRBJ1-4, with D possibly TRBD1 on 6 matching bases. V dropped 0 bases and J dropped 4 bases, with 9 bases sitting between them. The CDR3 is made up of 15 amino acids. CDR1 is SGHTA, CDR2 FQGNSA, per germline. The chain's CDR3 is CASSLAGASNEKLFF. The CDR3 coding sequence is TGTGCCAGCAGCTTAGCGGGGGCGAGTAATGAAAAACTGTTTTTT.

This clonotype has a handful of counts. This sequence joins TRBV5-1 and TRBJ2-6; possibly TRBD1 for D (6 bases). The CDR3 consists of 16 residues. Per the germline V gene, CDR1 is SGHRS and CDR2 is YFSETQ. V was pared by 2 bases and J by 2 bases, with 11 bases between. The chain's CDR3 is CASSFLGGAGANVLTF. The DNA of the CDR3 is TGCGCCAGCAGCTTCTTAGGGGGAGCTGGGGCCAACGTCCTGACTTTC.

This clonotype was observed a few times. The chain recombines TRBV11-2 with TRBJ2-5; D is tentatively TRBD1 or TRBD2 (6 bases each). The CDR3 consists of 15 residues. Germline CDR1 is SGHAT and CDR2 is FQNNGV. V lost 5 bases, J lost 1 base, and 14 bases lay in between. CDR3: CASSPRGGFQETQYF. The CDR3 DNA sequence: TGTGCCAGCAGCCCAAGAGGGGGGTTCCAAGAGACCCAGTACTTC. Together with reference TRBV11-2 and TRBJ2-5, the CDR3 gives the full variable domain: EAGVAQSPRYKIIEKRQSVAFWCNPISGHATLYWYQQILGQGPKLLIQFQNNGVVDDSQLPKDRFSAERLKGVDSTLKIQPAKLEDSAVYLCASSPRGGFQETQYFGPGTRLLVL.

The rearrangement uses TRBV6-2 or TRBV6-3 and TRBJ1-1; D unresolved. The CDR3 runs 14 residues. The germline V and J ends were trimmed by 1 base and 1 base, with 7 bases remaining between them. The germline V gene encodes CDR1 MNHEY and CDR2 SVGEGT. CDR3 region: CASSYFSGNTEAFF. The CDR3, as DNA: TGTGCCAGCAGTTACTTTTCTGGGAACACTGAAGCTTTCTTT.

The chain employs TRBV7-9 and TRBJ1-3, with D possibly being TRBD1 (6 bases). Trimming cost V 5 bases and J 3 bases, with 11 bases left between them. CDR1 SEHNR and CDR2 FQNEAQ come from the germline V gene (reference sequence). The CDR3 sequence is 14 residues long. CDR3 in amino acids: CASSLGTLGNTIYF. Written as DNA, the CDR3 is TGTGCCAGCAGCCTGGGGACACTTGGAAACACCATATATTTT.

This clonotype was detected many times. The gene calls are TRBV19 and TRBJ1-1, with D unclear. Trimming pared 9 bases from V and 2 bases from J, leaving 10 bases between. CDR3 length: 12 amino acids. Germline V gives CDR1 LNHDA, CDR2 SQIVND (reference sequence). The chain's CDR3 is CASSIGNTEAFF. DNA of the CDR3: TGTGCCAGCAGCATAGGTAACACTGAAGCTTTCTTT.

The rearrangement links TRBV11-2 to TRBJ2-3; D ambiguous. Germline values: CDR1 SGHAT, CDR2 FQNNGV. V lost 2 bases and J lost 5, with 8 bases in between. The CDR3 sequence is 13 residues long. The CDR3 protein is CASSLFGRDTQYF. CDR3 DNA: TGTGCCAGCAGCTTATTTGGCCGAGATACGCAGTATTTT.

A note on this clonotype: The junction and the germline gene differ at one end; a read error may be behind it. The chain joins TRBV7-9 to TRBJ2-7; D is possibly TRBD1 (6 bases). The CDR3 contains 15 residues. CDR1 and CDR2 (germline): SEHNR, FQNEAQ (reference sequence). This CDR3 is CTSSRSGDPTYEQYF. The CDR3 DNA reads TGTACCAGCAGCCGATCAGGGGACCCTACCTACGAGCAGTACTTC.